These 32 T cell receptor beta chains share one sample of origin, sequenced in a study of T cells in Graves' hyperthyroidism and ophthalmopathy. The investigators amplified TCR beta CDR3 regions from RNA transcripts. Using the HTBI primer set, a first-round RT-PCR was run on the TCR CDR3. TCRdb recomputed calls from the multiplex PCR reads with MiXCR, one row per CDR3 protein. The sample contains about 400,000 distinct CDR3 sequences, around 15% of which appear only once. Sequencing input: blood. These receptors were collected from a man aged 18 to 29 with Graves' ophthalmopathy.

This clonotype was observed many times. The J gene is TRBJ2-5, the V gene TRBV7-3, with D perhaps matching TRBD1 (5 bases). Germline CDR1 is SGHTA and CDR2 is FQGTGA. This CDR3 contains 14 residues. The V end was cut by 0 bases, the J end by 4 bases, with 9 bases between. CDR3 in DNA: TGTGCCAGCAGCTTAACTGGACAACCAGAGACCCAGTACTTC. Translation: CASSLTGQPETQYF.

The CDR3 loop reads CASSWIANEQFF. CDR3 DNA: TGTGCCAGCAGTTGGATTGCCAATGAGCAGTTCTTC. The chain is built from TRBV2 and TRBJ2-1; D not certain. Looked up from germline, CDR1 is SNHLY and CDR2 is FYNNEI. Trimming stripped 5 bases from V and 6 bases from J, with 8 bases between. This CDR3 is built from 12 residues.

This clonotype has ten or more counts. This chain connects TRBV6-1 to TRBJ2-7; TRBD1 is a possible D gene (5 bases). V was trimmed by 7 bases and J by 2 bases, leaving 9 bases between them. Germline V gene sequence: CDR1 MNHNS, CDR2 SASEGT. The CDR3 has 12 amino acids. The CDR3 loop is CASIMGPYEQYF. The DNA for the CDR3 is TGTGCCAGCATAATGGGGCCCTACGAGCAGTACTTC.

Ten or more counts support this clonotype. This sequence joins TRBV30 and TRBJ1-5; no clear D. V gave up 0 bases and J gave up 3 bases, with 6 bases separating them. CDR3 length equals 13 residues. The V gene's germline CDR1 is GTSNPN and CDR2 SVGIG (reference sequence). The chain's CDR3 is CAWSVNVNQPQHF. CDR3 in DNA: TGTGCCTGGAGTGTTAACGTCAATCAGCCCCAGCATTTT. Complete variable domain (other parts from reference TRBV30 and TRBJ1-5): SQTIHQWPATLVQPVGSPLSLECTVEGTSNPNLYWYRQAAGRGLQLLFYSVGIGQISSEVPQNLSASRPQDRQFILSSKKLLLSDSGFYLCAWSVNVNQPQHFGDGTRLSIL.

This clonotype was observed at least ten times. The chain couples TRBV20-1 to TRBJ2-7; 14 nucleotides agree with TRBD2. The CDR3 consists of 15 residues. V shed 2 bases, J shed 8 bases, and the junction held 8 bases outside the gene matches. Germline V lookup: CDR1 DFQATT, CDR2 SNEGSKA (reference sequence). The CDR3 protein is CSARPRGLAGVQQYF. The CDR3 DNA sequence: TGCAGTGCTAGACCCCGGGGACTAGCGGGAGTCCAGCAGTACTTC.

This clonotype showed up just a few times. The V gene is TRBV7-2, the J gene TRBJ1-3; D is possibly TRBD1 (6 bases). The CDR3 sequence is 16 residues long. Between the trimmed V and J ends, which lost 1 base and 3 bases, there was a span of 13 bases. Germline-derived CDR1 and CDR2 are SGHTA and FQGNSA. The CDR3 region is CASSLVGGAGGNTIYF. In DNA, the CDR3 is TGTGCCAGCAGCTTAGTTGGGGGGGCCGGTGGAAACACCATATATTTT. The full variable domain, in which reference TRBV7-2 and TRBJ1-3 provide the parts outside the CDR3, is GAGVSQSPSNKVTEKGKDVELRCDPISGHTALYWYRQSLGQGLEFLIYFQGNSAPDKSGLPSDRFSAERTGGSVSTLTIQRTQQEDSAVYLCASSLVGGAGGNTIYFGEGSWLTVV.

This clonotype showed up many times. Written as DNA, the CDR3 is TGTGCCAGCAGCTCGGATTTGGGGGTTCTAAACACCATATATTTT. Its translation: CASSSDLGVLNTIYF. The chain couples TRBV11-2 to TRBJ1-3; weak D call: TRBD1 (5 bases). Germline CDR1 reads SGHAT; CDR2 reads FQNNGV. The CDR3 covers 15 residues. Deletions cut 4 bases from V and 6 bases from J, with 16 bases between.

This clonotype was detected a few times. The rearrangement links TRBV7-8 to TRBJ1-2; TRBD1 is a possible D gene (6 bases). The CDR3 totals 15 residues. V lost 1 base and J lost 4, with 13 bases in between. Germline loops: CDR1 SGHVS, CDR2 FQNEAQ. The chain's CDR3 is CASSLGYREGYGYTF. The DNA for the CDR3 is TGTGCCAGCAGCTTAGGGTACAGGGAAGGCTATGGCTACACCTTC.

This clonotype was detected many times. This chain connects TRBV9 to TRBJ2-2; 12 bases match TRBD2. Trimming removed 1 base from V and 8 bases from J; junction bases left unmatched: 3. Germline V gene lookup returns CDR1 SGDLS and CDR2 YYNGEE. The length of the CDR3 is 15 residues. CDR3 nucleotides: TGTGCCAGCAGCGTACTAGCGGGAGGGCCGGGGGAGCTGTTTTTT. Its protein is CASSVLAGGPGELFF.

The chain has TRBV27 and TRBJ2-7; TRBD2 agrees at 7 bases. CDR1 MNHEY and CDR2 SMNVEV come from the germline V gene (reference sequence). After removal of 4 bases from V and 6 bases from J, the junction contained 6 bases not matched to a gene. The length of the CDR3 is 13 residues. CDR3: CASSWDQRGEQYF. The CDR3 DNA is TGTGCCAGCAGTTGGGACCAGCGGGGCGAGCAGTACTTC.

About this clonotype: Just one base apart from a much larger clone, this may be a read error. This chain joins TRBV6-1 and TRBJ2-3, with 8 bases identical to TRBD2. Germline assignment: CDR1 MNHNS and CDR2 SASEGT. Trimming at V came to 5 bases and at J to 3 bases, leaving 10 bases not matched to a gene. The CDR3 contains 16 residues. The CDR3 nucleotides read TGTGCCAGCAGTCCGCTCAGCGGGAGCCGGACAGATACGCAGTATTTT. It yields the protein CASSPLSGSRTDTQYF.

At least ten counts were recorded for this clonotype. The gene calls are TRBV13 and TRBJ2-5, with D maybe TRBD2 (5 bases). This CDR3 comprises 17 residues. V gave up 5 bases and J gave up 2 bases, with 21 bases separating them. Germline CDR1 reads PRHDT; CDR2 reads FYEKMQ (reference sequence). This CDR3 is CASSQPGILVVQETQYF. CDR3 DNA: TGTGCCAGCAGCCAACCAGGAATACTAGTTGTACAAGAGACCCAGTACTTC.

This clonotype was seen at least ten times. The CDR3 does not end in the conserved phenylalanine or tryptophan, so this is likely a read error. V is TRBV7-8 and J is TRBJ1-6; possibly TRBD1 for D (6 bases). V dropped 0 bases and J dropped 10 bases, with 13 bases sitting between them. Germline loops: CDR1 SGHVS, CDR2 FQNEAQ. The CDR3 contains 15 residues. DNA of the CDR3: TGTGCCAGCAGCTTAGCCCAGGGGCGCAGGTCACCCCTCCACCTT. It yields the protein CASSLAQGRRSPLHL.

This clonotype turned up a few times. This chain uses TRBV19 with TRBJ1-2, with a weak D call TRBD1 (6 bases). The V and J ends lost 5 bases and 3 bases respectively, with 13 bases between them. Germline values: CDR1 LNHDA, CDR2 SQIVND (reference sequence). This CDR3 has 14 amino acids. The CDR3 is CASSAAGGYYGYTF. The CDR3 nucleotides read TGTGCCAGTAGTGCCGCCGGGGGCTACTATGGCTACACCTTC.

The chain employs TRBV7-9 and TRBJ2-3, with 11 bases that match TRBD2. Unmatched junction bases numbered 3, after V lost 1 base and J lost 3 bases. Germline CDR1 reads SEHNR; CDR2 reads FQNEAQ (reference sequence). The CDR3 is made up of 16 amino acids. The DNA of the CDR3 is TGTGCCAGCAGCTTAGTTACTAGCGGGAGTACAGATACGCAGTATTTT. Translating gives CASSLVTSGSTDTQYF.

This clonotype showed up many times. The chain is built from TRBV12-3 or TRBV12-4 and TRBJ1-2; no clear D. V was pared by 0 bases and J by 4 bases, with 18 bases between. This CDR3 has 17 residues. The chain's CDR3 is CASSLALRAIRGYGYTF. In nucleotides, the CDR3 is TGTGCCAGCAGTTTAGCTTTAAGGGCAATACGGGGCTATGGCTACACCTTC.

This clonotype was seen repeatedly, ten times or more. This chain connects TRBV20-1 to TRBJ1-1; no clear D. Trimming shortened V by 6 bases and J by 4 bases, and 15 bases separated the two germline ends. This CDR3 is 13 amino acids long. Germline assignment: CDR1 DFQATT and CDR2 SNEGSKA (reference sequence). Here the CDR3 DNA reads TGCAGTGCCAGTACAGACTCGAGCACTGAAGCTTTCTTT. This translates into CSASTDSSTEAFF.

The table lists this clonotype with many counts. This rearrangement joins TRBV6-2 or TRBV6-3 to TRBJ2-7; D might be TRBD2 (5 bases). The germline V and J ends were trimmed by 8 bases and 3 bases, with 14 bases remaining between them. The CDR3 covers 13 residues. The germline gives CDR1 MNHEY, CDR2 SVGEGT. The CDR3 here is CASFAAGVYEQYF. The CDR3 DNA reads TGTGCCAGCTTCGCGGCGGGTGTCTACGAGCAGTACTTC.

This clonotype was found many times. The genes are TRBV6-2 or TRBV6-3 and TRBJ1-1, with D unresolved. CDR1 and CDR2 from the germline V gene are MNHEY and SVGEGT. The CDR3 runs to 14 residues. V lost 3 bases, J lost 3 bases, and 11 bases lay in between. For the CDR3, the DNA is TGTGCCAGCAGTTATAGGCCCCGAGACACTGAAGCTTTCTTT. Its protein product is CASSYRPRDTEAFF.

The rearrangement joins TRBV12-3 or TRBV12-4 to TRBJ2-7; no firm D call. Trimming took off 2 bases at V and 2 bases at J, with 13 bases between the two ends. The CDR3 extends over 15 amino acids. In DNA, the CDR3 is TGTGCCAGCAGTTTATTGATCTCTGACCCCTACGAGCAGTACTTC. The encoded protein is CASSLLISDPYEQYF.

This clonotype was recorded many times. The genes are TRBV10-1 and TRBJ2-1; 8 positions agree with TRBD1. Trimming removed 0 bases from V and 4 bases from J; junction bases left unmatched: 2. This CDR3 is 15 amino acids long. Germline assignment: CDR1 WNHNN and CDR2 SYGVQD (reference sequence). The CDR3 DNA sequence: TGCGCCAGCAGTGAGTCCGGGACAGGATACAATGAGCAGTTCTTC. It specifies CASSESGTGYNEQFF.

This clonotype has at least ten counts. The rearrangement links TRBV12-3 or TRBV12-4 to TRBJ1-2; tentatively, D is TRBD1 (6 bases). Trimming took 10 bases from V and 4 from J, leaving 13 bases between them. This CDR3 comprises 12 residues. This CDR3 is CAINTDSYGYTF. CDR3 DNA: TGTGCCATCAACACGGACAGCTATGGCTACACCTTC.

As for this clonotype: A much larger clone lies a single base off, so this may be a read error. In nucleotides, the CDR3 is TGCGCCAGCAGCTCCCTAGGGGGCGGGTACAATGAGCAGCTCTTC. It translates to CASSSLGGGYNEQLF. This chain links TRBV5-1 with TRBJ2-1; 7 positions match TRBD1. The CDR3 runs to 15 residues. Germline CDR1 is SGHRS and CDR2 is YFSETQ.

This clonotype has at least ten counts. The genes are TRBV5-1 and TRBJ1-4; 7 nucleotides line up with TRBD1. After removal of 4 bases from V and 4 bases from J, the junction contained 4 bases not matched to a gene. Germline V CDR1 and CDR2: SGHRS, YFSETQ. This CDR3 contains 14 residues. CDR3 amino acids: CASSKTGDNEKLFF. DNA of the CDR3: TGCGCCAGCAGCAAAACAGGGGATAATGAAAAACTGTTTTTT.

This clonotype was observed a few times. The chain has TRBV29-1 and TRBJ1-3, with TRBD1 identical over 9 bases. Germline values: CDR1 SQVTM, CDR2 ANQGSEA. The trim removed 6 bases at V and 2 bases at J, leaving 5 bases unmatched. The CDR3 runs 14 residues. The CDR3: CSVGQGNTGNTIYF. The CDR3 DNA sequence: TGCAGCGTGGGACAGGGAAATACTGGAAACACCATATATTTT.

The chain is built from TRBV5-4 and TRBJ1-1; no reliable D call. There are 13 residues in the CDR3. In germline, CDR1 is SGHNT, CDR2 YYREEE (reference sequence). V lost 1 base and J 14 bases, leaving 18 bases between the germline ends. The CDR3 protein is CASSLSTPSLAFF. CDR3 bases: TGTGCCAGCAGCTTGTCGACGCCTTCCCTAGCGTTCTTT.

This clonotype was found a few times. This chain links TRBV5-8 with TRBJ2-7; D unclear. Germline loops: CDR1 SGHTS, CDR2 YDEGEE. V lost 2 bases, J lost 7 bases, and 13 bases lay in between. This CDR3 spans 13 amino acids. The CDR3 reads CASSFQGPAEQYF. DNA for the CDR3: TGTGCCAGCAGCTTTCAAGGGCCAGCGGAGCAGTACTTC.

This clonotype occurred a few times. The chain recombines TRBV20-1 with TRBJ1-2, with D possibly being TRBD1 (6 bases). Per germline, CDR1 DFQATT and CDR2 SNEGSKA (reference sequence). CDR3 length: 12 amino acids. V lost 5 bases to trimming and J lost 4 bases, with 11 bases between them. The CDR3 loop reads CSARTVSYGYTF. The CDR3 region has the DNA TGCAGTGCTCGGACAGTAAGCTATGGCTACACCTTC.

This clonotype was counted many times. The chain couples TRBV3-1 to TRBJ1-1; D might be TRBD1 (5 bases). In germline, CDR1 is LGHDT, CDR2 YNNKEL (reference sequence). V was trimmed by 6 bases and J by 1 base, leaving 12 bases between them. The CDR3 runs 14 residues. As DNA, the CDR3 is TGTGCCAGCAGGTTGGGACCGAGGAACACTGAAGCTTTCTTT. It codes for CASRLGPRNTEAFF.

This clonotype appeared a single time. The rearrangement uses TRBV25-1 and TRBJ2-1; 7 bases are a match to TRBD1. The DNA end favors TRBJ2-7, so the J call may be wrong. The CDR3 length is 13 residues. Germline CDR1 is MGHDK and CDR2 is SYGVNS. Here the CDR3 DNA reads TGTGCCAGCAGAAAGACAGGGTACAATGAGCAGTACTTC. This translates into CASRKTGYNEQYF.

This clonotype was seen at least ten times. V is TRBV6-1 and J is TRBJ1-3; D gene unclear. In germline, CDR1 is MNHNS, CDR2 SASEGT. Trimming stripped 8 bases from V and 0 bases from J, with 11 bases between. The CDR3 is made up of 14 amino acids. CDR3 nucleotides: TGTGCCAGCTGGTCTTTCTTCTCTGGAAACACCATATATTTT. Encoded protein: CASWSFFSGNTIYF.

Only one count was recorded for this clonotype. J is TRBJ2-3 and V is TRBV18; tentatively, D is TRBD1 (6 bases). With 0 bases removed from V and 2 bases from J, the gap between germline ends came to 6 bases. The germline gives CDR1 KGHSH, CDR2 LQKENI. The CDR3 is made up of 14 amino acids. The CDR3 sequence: CASSPPGATDTQYF. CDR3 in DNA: TGTGCCAGCTCACCACCGGGGGCCACAGATACGCAGTATTTT.